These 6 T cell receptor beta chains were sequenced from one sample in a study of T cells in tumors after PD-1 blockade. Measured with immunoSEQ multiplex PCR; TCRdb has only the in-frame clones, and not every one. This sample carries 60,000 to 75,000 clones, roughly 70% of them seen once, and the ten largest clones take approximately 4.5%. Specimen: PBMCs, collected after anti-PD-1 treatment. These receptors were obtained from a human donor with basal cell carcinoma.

CDR3 DNA sequence: TGTGCCAGCAGAGCCACCGGGACAGGGTCTTCACCCCTCCACTTT. Protein: CASRATGTGSSPLHF. V is TRBV2 and J is TRBJ1-6, with 9 bases lining up with TRBD1. CDR3 length: 15 amino acids. V trimming: 6 bases; J trimming: 9 bases; junction bases outside the gene matches: 9. CDR1 is SNHLY and CDR2 is FYNNEI in the germline V gene.

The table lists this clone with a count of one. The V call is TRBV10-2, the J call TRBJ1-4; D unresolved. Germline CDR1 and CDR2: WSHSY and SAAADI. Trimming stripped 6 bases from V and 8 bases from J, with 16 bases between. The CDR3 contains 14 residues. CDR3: CASSPDGREEKLFF. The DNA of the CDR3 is TGCGCCAGCAGCCCGGACGGGCGAGAGGAAAAACTGTTTTTT.

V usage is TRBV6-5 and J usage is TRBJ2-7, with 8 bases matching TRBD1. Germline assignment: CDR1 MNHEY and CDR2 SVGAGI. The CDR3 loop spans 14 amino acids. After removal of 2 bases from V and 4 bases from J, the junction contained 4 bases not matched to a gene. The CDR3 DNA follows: TGTGCCAGCAGTTACACACAGGGGGGTTACGAGCAGTACTTC. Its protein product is CASSYTQGGYEQYF.

The CDR3 here is CASSISFLGGTGELFF. DNA for the CDR3: TGTGCCAGTAGTATTTCGTTTCTAGGAGGCACCGGGGAGCTGTTTTTT. The V gene is TRBV19, the J gene TRBJ2-2; weak D call: TRBD2 (5 bases). Germline V gives CDR1 LNHDA, CDR2 SQIVND (reference sequence). The V end lost 3 bases, the J end lost 4 bases, and 15 bases lay between the germline ends. This CDR3 region has 16 residues.

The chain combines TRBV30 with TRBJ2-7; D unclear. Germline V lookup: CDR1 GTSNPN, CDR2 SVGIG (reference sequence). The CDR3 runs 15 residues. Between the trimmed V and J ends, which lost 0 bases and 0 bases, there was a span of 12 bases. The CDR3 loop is CAWSVKQPYSYEQYF. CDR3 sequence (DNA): TGTGCCTGGAGTGTAAAACAGCCTTACTCCTACGAGCAGTACTTC.

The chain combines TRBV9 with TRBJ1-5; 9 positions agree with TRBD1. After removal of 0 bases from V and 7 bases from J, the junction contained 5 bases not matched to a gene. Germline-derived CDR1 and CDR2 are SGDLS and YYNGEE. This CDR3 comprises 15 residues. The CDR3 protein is CASSVGGTGIQPQHF. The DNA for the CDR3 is TGTGCCAGCAGCGTAGGAGGGACAGGGATACAGCCCCAGCATTTT.